Below, 15 T cell receptor beta chains from the same sample are listed, as sequenced in a study of blood T cell repertoires in COVID-19. Some clones are missing from TCRdb's copy, which holds only in-frame ones; the method was immunoSEQ multiplex PCR. Of more than 95,000 clones in the sample, roughly 85% were seen once. The sequenced material came from peripheral blood. All receptors come from a woman over 75 with acute or convalescent COVID-19.

Only one count was recorded for this clone. The rearrangement joins TRBV5-4 to TRBJ2-1; 13 bases map to TRBD2. Germline CDR1 reads SGHNT; CDR2 reads YYREEE (reference sequence). After removal of 4 bases from V and 10 bases from J, the junction contained 11 bases not matched to a gene. This CDR3 is 16 amino acids long. The DNA for the CDR3 is TGTGCCAGCAGCGGGACAGGGCGACTAGCGGGGGGCGAGCAGTTCTTC. It codes for CASSGTGRLAGGEQFF.

V gene TRBV6-1 combines with J gene TRBJ1-2; perhaps TRBD1 as D (5 bases). Germline CDR1 is MNHNS and CDR2 is SASEGT. The CDR3 spans 13 residues. V shed 0 bases and J shed 5 bases, with 7 bases lying between them. The CDR3: CASSEAPGYGYTF. Written as DNA, the CDR3 is TGTGCCAGCAGTGAAGCTCCAGGGTATGGCTACACCTTC.

The sample holds a few counts of this clone. The chain uses TRBV14 and TRBJ2-5, with 9 positions matching TRBD2. This CDR3 has 16 amino acids. V gave up 0 bases and J gave up 5 bases; unmatched junction bases: 7. The germline V gene encodes CDR1 SGHDN and CDR2 FVKESK. The DNA for the CDR3 is TGTGCCAGCAGCCAAGAGTTAGCGGGAGTTTGGGAGACCCAGTACTTC. It encodes CASSQELAGVWETQYF.

V usage is TRBV10-2 and J usage is TRBJ1-6; 7 bases align to TRBD1. Germline V lookup: CDR1 WSHSY, CDR2 SAAADI. V was pared by 6 bases and J by 8 bases, with 4 bases of the junction left unmatched. The CDR3 consists of 13 residues. The CDR3 loop reads CASRRQGDSPLHF. The CDR3 DNA is TGCGCCAGCAGAAGACAGGGTGATTCACCCCTCCACTTT.

The J gene is TRBJ2-3, the V gene TRBV10-3; TRBD1 agrees at 8 bases. CDR1 ENHRY and CDR2 SYGVKD come from the germline V gene. The V and J ends lost 10 bases and 1 base, in that order; junction bases with no gene match: 7. CDR3 length: 14 residues. The CDR3 bases are TGTGCCACCGGACAGGGAGTGGGCACAGATACGCAGTATTTT. Protein sequence: CATGQGVGTDTQYF.

The gene calls are TRBV12-3 or TRBV12-4 and TRBJ1-5; D is ambiguous. This CDR3 region has 13 residues. V lost 7 bases, J lost 6 bases, and 13 bases lay in between. The CDR3 region has the DNA TGTGCCAGCACCGTTGGGAGGGCTCAGCCCCAGCATTTT. Translating gives CASTVGRAQPQHF.

This clone was observed many times. This chain connects TRBV19 to TRBJ2-2; 10 positions agree with TRBD2. Unmatched junction bases numbered 5, after V lost 4 bases and J lost 0 bases. The CDR3 runs to 17 residues. Germline values: CDR1 LNHDA, CDR2 SQIVND (reference sequence). Here the CDR3 DNA reads TGTGCCAGTAGTAAACTAGCGGGACTGCCGAACACCGGGGAGCTGTTTTTT. It codes for CASSKLAGLPNTGELFF.

The chain joins TRBV7-9 to TRBJ2-1; D is unclear. Germline-derived CDR1 and CDR2 are SEHNR and FQNEAQ (reference sequence). The CDR3 contains 13 residues. V shed 3 bases and J shed 5 bases, with 8 bases lying between them. CDR3 nucleotide sequence: TGTGCCAGCAGCTTCCCGGGTAACAATGAGCAGTTCTTC. Translation gives CASSFPGNNEQFF.

The V and J genes are TRBV6-6 and TRBJ2-1, with a tentative D call TRBD1 (7 bases). The CDR3 is made up of 15 amino acids. The V gene lost 2 bases and the J gene lost 7 bases, with 15 bases spanning the gap. In germline, CDR1 is MNHNY, CDR2 SVGAGI (reference sequence). Written as DNA, the CDR3 is TGTGCCAGCAGTTACGGGCCAGGGGGGTGGAATGAGCAGTTCTTC. It specifies CASSYGPGGWNEQFF.

J is TRBJ1-3 and V is TRBV3-1 (or the pseudogene TRBV3-2), with 9 bases identical to TRBD1. The V gene's germline CDR1 is LGHDT and CDR2 YNNKEL (reference sequence). The CDR3 has 15 amino acids. The V segment lost 6 bases and the J segment 0 bases; nucleotides outside the gene matches: 3. In DNA form, the CDR3 reads TGTGCCAGCAGTCGACAGGGGGACTCTGGAAACACCATATATTTT. Its translation: CASSRQGDSGNTIYF.

V usage is TRBV11-2 and J usage is TRBJ2-2, with 10 nucleotides matching TRBD2. The V and J ends lost 5 bases and 2 bases, in that order; junction bases with no gene match: 5. The CDR3 has 16 amino acids. Germline V lookup: CDR1 SGHAT, CDR2 FQNNGV. The CDR3 sequence is CASSPRTSGNTGELFF. The CDR3, as DNA: TGTGCCAGCAGCCCACGGACTAGCGGAAACACCGGGGAGCTGTTTTTT.

V gene TRBV28 combines with J gene TRBJ2-7, with D possibly matching TRBD2 (7 bases). Germline CDR1 and CDR2: MDHEN and SYDVKM. CDR3 length: 14 residues. Deletions cut 7 bases from V and 8 bases from J, with 21 bases between. DNA for the CDR3: TGTGCCAGCAATCTTCGGGGGGACATCTTTAAGCAGTACTTC. Translating it yields CASNLRGDIFKQYF.

Points on this clone: Other DNA sequences of this sample code for an identical CDR3. V usage is TRBV7-2 and J usage is TRBJ2-3, with 7 positions matching TRBD1. The germline gives CDR1 SGHTA, CDR2 FQGNSA. The CDR3 consists of 15 residues. With V trimmed by 1 base and J by 1 base, 2 bases remained unmatched. CDR3: CASSLEGAGTDTQYF. The CDR3 region has the DNA TGTGCCAGCAGCTTAGAGGGGGCTGGCACAGATACGCAGTATTTT.

The J gene is TRBJ2-1, the V gene TRBV27; the D is unclear. The CDR3 is 11 residues long. Trimming took off 3 bases at V and 9 bases at J, with 6 bases between the two ends. Germline values: CDR1 MNHEY, CDR2 SMNVEV (reference sequence). The CDR3 loop is CASSFFGEQFF. The CDR3 coding sequence is TGTGCCAGCAGTTTTTTCGGTGAGCAGTTCTTC.

The chain links TRBV2 to TRBJ1-1; tentative D call: TRBD1 (6 bases). The V gene lost 6 bases and the J gene lost 1 base, with 9 bases spanning the gap. CDR3 length: 13 amino acids. Germline CDR1 and CDR2: SNHLY and FYNNEI. The CDR3 here is CASSSQGNTEAFF. For the CDR3, the DNA is TGTGCCAGCAGCTCACAGGGGAACACTGAAGCTTTCTTT.